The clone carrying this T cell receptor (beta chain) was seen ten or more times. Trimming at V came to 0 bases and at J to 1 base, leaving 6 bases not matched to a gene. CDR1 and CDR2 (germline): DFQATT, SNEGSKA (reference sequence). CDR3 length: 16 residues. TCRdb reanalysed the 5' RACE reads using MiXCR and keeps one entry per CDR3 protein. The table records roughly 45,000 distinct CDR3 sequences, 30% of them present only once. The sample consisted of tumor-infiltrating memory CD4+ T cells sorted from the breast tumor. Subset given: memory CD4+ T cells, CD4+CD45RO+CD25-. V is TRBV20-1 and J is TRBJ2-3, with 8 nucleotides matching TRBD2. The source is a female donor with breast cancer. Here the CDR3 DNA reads TGCAGTGCTAGAGACCCAGCGGGGGATGGCACAGATACGCAGTATTTT. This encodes CSARDPAGDGTDTQYF.